Listed here are 24 T cell receptor beta chains from one sample, sequenced in a study of radiation and T cells in renal cell carcinoma. Specified time point: baseline pretreatment blood. Stated treatment: 15 Gy SBRT to primary tumor, nephrectomy 4 weeks later. Method: immunoSEQ multiplex PCR; TCRdb's copy keeps in-frame clones and lacks some. There are approximately 100,000 clones in the sample; 80% to 90% occur only once, and roughly 8% lies in the top ten. The sample here was blood, taken from a patient whose treatment included radiotherapy and nephrectomy. The receptors stem from a middle-aged man with renal cell carcinoma.

This clone occurred a few times. The chain recombines TRBV19 with TRBJ2-7; tentatively, D is TRBD1 or TRBD2 (6 bases each). CDR1 LNHDA and CDR2 SQIVND come from the germline V gene (reference sequence). With 5 bases removed from V and 3 bases from J, the gap between germline ends came to 14 bases. The CDR3 runs to 14 residues. CDR3 sequence (DNA): TGTGCCAGTAGTCATCGGGGGCGATACTACGAGCAGTACTTC. Protein product: CASSHRGRYYEQYF.

The sample holds one count of this clone. The V and J genes are TRBV2 and TRBJ2-5; no definite D call. V dropped 6 bases and J dropped 2 bases, with 4 bases sitting between them. The CDR3 extends over 11 amino acids. Germline CDR1 is SNHLY and CDR2 is FYNNEI. The CDR3 nucleotides read TGTGCCAGCAGCACACAAGAGACCCAGTACTTC. As protein: CASSTQETQYF.

This chain joins TRBV28 and TRBJ1-2; D uncertain. This CDR3 has 14 residues. V lost 7 bases to trimming and J lost 3 bases, with 15 bases between them. CDR1 is MDHEN, CDR2 SYDVKM, per germline. The CDR3 nucleotides are TGTGCCAGCACCAAGGATGGGGTAGACTATGGCTACACCTTC. Protein sequence: CASTKDGVDYGYTF.

J is TRBJ2-7 and V is TRBV4-1; 7 bases are shared with TRBD2. CDR3 size: 14 residues. The germline gives CDR1 MGHRA, CDR2 YSYEKL. V shed 4 bases and J 3 bases; nucleotides not matched to a gene: 6. CDR3 sequence (DNA): TGCGCCAGCAGCCCTAGCGGCAGACTCTACGAGCAGTACTTC. Residues: CASSPSGRLYEQYF.

The V call is TRBV5-1, the J call TRBJ1-1; D is unclear. Germline V gene sequence: CDR1 SGHRS, CDR2 YFSETQ. This CDR3 is 15 amino acids long. V lost 0 bases and J 0 bases, leaving 9 bases between the germline ends. CDR3 sequence: CASSLVSGVNTEAFF. CDR3 sequence (DNA): TGCGCCAGCAGCTTGGTTTCAGGAGTGAACACTGAAGCTTTCTTT.

V usage is TRBV18 and J usage is TRBJ2-1; D not resolved. Germline values: CDR1 KGHSH, CDR2 LQKENI. There are 13 residues in the CDR3. With 4 bases removed from V and 5 bases from J, the gap between germline ends came to 9 bases. The CDR3 loop is CASSQVQNNEQFF. For the CDR3, the DNA is TGTGCCAGCTCACAGGTACAGAACAATGAGCAGTTCTTC.

The V call is TRBV5-8, the J call TRBJ1-5; 8 bases agree with TRBD1. Germline CDR1 and CDR2: SGHTS and YDEGEE. The V segment lost 2 bases and the J segment 3 bases; nucleotides outside the gene matches: 7. This CDR3 spans 16 amino acids. The CDR3 DNA reads as TGTGCCAGCAGCTTCCCCGACAGGGGAGCCAATCAGCCCCAGCATTTT. This encodes CASSFPDRGANQPQHF. The full variable domain, its missing parts supplied by reference TRBV5-8 and TRBJ1-5, is EAGVTQSPTHLIKTRGQQATLRCSPISGHTSVYWYQQALGLGLQFLLWYDEGEERNRGNFPPRFSGRQFPNYSSELNVNALELEDSALYLCASSFPDRGANQPQHFGDGTRLSIL.

There are a few counts of this clone. V and J are TRBV19 and TRBJ1-1, with D possibly TRBD1 on 5 matching bases. Trimming cost V 4 bases and J 0 bases, with 9 bases left between them. The germline V gene encodes CDR1 LNHDA and CDR2 SQIVND (reference sequence). This CDR3 contains 14 residues. The CDR3 DNA is TGTGCCAGTAGTAACCGACAGTTGAACACTGAAGCTTTCTTT. Encoded protein: CASSNRQLNTEAFF.

V and J are TRBV5-1 and TRBJ2-3, with TRBD1 identical over 7 bases. CDR3 length: 16 amino acids. Germline values: CDR1 SGHRS, CDR2 YFSETQ. V dropped 5 bases and J dropped 1; count of bases not matched to a gene: 10. This CDR3 is CASSLGQEERTDTQYF. CDR3 sequence (DNA): TGCGCCAGCAGTTTAGGACAGGAGGAACGCACAGATACGCAGTATTTT.

This sequence joins TRBV6-1 and TRBJ1-1; D is unresolved. CDR1 MNHNS and CDR2 SASEGT come from the germline V gene. CDR3 length equals 13 residues. V was cut by 5 bases and J by 8 bases, with 15 bases left in between. The CDR3 loop reads CASSYNSLAEAFF. CDR3 nucleotide sequence: TGTGCCAGCAGTTATAACAGTTTAGCCGAAGCTTTCTTT.

The rearrangement joins TRBV6-5 to TRBJ1-3, with 7 nucleotides matching TRBD1. With 7 bases clipped from V and 0 bases from J, the junction kept 3 bases outside the gene matches. Germline V lookup: CDR1 MNHEY, CDR2 SVGAGI. The CDR3 has 14 amino acids. Here the CDR3 DNA reads TGTGCCAGCACCTCAGGGGGCTCTGGAAACACCATATATTTT. Protein: CASTSGGSGNTIYF.

This CDR3 reads CASSPGWVYGYTF. As DNA, the CDR3 is TGTGCCAGCAGTCCAGGGTGGGTCTATGGCTACACCTTC. The chain couples TRBV28 to TRBJ1-2, with D perhaps matching TRBD1 (5 bases). V was shortened by 5 bases and J by 4 bases, with 11 bases between the two germline ends. The CDR3 loop spans 13 amino acids. Germline-derived CDR1 and CDR2 are MDHEN and SYDVKM.

This clone was counted only a few times. The gene calls are TRBV4-2 and TRBJ2-1; no definite D call. Germline CDR1 is LGHNA and CDR2 is YNFKEQ. CDR3 size: 15 residues. The V end lost 0 bases, the J end lost 4 bases, and 10 bases lay between the germline ends. CDR3 amino acids: CASSQDFGAYNEQFF. The CDR3 nucleotides read TGTGCCAGCAGCCAAGATTTTGGAGCGTACAATGAGCAGTTCTTC.

The chain recombines TRBV6-6 with TRBJ2-1, with 9 nucleotides matching TRBD1. V shed 6 bases, J shed 4 bases, and the junction held 7 bases outside the gene matches. The CDR3 is made up of 15 amino acids. Per the germline V gene, CDR1 is MNHNY and CDR2 is SVGAGI (reference sequence). Here the CDR3 reads CASRNTGGAYNEQFF. The CDR3 region has the DNA TGTGCCAGCAGAAATACAGGGGGCGCTTACAATGAGCAGTTCTTC.

The rearrangement uses TRBV4-2 and TRBJ1-1; perhaps TRBD1 as D (5 bases). The V and J ends lost 4 bases and 1 base respectively, with 16 bases between them. The CDR3 contains 16 residues. The germline V gene encodes CDR1 LGHNA and CDR2 YNFKEQ. The CDR3 region has the DNA TGTGCCAGCAGCCCTTCTCTAGGGGCGGGGAACACTGAAGCTTTCTTT. As protein: CASSPSLGAGNTEAFF.

The chain combines TRBV19 with TRBJ2-3; 8 bases map to TRBD1. CDR1 is LNHDA and CDR2 is SQIVND in the germline V gene (reference sequence). V shed 7 bases, J shed 1 base, and the junction held 7 bases outside the gene matches. The CDR3 extends over 15 amino acids. CDR3 sequence reads: CASNLQGEGTDTQYF. The CDR3 DNA reads as TGTGCCAGTAACCTACAGGGGGAGGGCACAGATACGCAGTATTTT.

The chain is built from TRBV9 and TRBJ2-5, with 11 bases identical to TRBD2. Trimming at V came to 4 bases and at J to 3 bases, leaving 5 bases not matched to a gene. CDR1 is SGDLS, CDR2 YYNGEE, per germline. The CDR3 has 15 amino acids. CDR3 residues: CASSSSGGPKETQYF. The CDR3 region has the DNA TGTGCCAGCAGCTCTAGCGGGGGGCCAAAAGAGACCCAGTACTTC.

The gene calls are TRBV5-4 and TRBJ1-6, with D unclear. CDR3 length: 15 amino acids. V lost 2 bases and J 14 bases, leaving 20 bases between the germline ends. Germline lookup yields CDR1 SGHNT and CDR2 YYREEE (reference sequence). Written as DNA, the CDR3 is TGTGCCAGCAGCTTTACAGCCGCCCTCAACTGGGCCCTCCACTTT. Encoded protein: CASSFTAALNWALHF. The full variable domain, completed using reference TRBV5-4 and TRBJ1-6, is ETGVTQSPTHLIKTRGQQVTLRCSSQSGHNTVSWYQQALGQGPQFIFQYYREEENGRGNFPPRFSGLQFPNYSSELNVNALELDDSALYLCASSFTAALNWALHFGNGTRLTVT.

The chain recombines TRBV5-1 with TRBJ1-3; D not certain. V shed 0 bases and J shed 6 bases, with 4 bases lying between them. CDR1 is SGHRS, CDR2 YFSETQ, per germline. This CDR3 region has 12 residues. CDR3 nucleotide sequence: TGCGCCAGCAGCTTGGATCAAAACACCATATATTTT. Amino acids: CASSLDQNTIYF.

The chain uses TRBV27 and TRBJ1-5; no clear D. V lost 8 bases and J lost 4, with 6 bases in between. Germline CDR1 reads MNHEY; CDR2 reads SMNVEV (reference sequence). This CDR3 is 11 amino acids long. CDR3 residues: CASGRNQPQHF. CDR3 bases: TGTGCCAGCGGAAGGAATCAGCCCCAGCATTTT.

V usage is TRBV29-1 and J usage is TRBJ2-5; D gene uncertain. V gave up 3 bases and J gave up 2 bases, with 7 bases separating them. This CDR3 has 12 residues. Germline V lookup: CDR1 SQVTM, CDR2 ANQGSEA. CDR3 coding DNA: TGCAGCGTTGATGAGAGGCAAGAGACCCAGTACTTC. This gives the protein CSVDERQETQYF.

The chain employs TRBV18 and TRBJ2-7, with D maybe TRBD1 (6 bases). With 3 bases removed from V and 6 bases from J, the gap between germline ends came to 12 bases. The CDR3 sequence is 13 residues long. Germline loops: CDR1 KGHSH, CDR2 LQKENI. CDR3 amino acids: CASSPRTGLEQYF. In nucleotides, the CDR3 is TGTGCCAGCTCACCTCGAACAGGGCTCGAGCAGTACTTC.

The chain couples TRBV7-3 to TRBJ2-4; TRBD2 matches 7 bases. CDR3 size: 14 residues. Looked up from germline, CDR1 is SGHTA and CDR2 is FQGTGA. V lost 5 bases to trimming and J lost 6 bases; unmatched junction nucleotides: 7. CDR3 nucleotide sequence: TGTGCCAGCAGCCACGGTGGGGAGGGAAACATTCAGTACTTC. Translating gives CASSHGGEGNIQYF.

This rearrangement joins TRBV9 to TRBJ2-1; D is ambiguous. Germline V gene sequence: CDR1 SGDLS, CDR2 YYNGEE. The V gene lost 4 bases and the J gene lost 0 bases, with 11 bases spanning the gap. This CDR3 is built from 15 residues. Here the CDR3 DNA reads TGTGCCAGCAGCCCCCATCTTAGCTCCTACAATGAGCAGTTCTTC. Encoded protein: CASSPHLSSYNEQFF.